Below are 16 T cell receptor beta chains sequenced from a single sample in a study of T cells in women clearing cervical HPV infection. Profiled with immunoSEQ multiplex PCR; TCRdb holds only in-frame clones, not every one. This repertoire includes some 30,000 clones. The sequencing input was blood buffy coat. Receptor source: a woman between 18 and 70 years old with a cervical HPV16 infection that either progressed to CIN3+ or cleared (not recorded which).

For this clone: Coverage ceases 3 residues before the CDR3 finishes, and the germline J gene fills in the end. The chain carries TRBV6-4 and TRBJ2-3, with 12 bases matching TRBD2. CDR3 length: 12 residues. Looked up from germline, CDR1 is MRHNA and CDR2 is SNTAGT. The sequenced part of the CDR3 DNA is TGTGCCAGCATGTCTAGCGGGGGGGCG. It codes for CASMSSGGA. The whole CDR3 sequence is CASMSSGGAQYF.

A note on this clone: Read data end 3 residues before the CDR3 end; the end is taken from the germline J gene. The chain couples TRBV6-1 to TRBJ1-2; TRBD1 might be the D (5 bases). Trimming shortened V by 3 bases and J by 0 bases, and 11 bases separated the two germline ends. CDR1 and CDR2 (germline): MNHNS, SASEGT. The CDR3 is 15 amino acids. The sequenced part of the CDR3 DNA is TGTGCCAGCAGTGACGCAGGGCCCGCTAACTATGGC. Translated, it gives CASSDAGPANYG. The entire CDR3 sequence reads CASSDAGPANYGYTF.

Turning to this clone: The read is 3 residues too short to cover the CDR3 end, so that end is filled in from the germline J gene. The V call is TRBV10-2, the J call TRBJ2-3, with 9 positions matching TRBD2. The CDR3 runs 14 residues. CDR1 and CDR2 from the germline V gene are WSHSY and SAAADI. The V gene end was trimmed by 7 bases and the J gene end by 7 bases; junction bases not matched to a gene: 9. The DNA read from the CDR3 is TGCGCCAGCAACGAACGCGGGGGGGTAAATACG. Translated, it gives CASNERGGVNT. The complete CDR3 protein is CASNERGGVNTQYF.

Worth noting for this clone: The sequence runs out 3 residues before the end of the CDR3; the remainder is reconstructed from the germline J gene. This sequence joins TRBV6-1 and TRBJ2-7, with TRBD2 matching over 13 bases. There are 15 residues in the CDR3. The ends lost 2 bases at V and 6 bases at J; junction bases unmatched: 4. Germline assignment: CDR1 MNHNS and CDR2 SASEGT. The CDR3 loop reads CASSERLAGGFEQYF. The part of the CDR3 DNA that was read is TGTGCCAGCAGTGAAAGACTAGCGGGGGGATTCGAG.

The CDR3 reads CSAIGQGVTDTQYF. Incomplete CDR3 DNA: TGCAGTGCCATCGGACAGGGTGTCACAGATACG. The rearrangement joins TRBV20-1 to TRBJ2-3, with 8 bases that match TRBD1. The read is 3 residues too short to cover the CDR3 end, so that end is filled in from the germline J gene. The CDR3 extends over 14 amino acids. In germline, CDR1 is DFQATT, CDR2 SNEGSKA (reference sequence). V gave up 6 bases and J gave up 2 bases; unmatched junction bases: 7.

As concerns this clone: The DNA ends 3 residues before the CDR3 does, and the rest of the CDR3 is filled in from the germline J gene. V usage is TRBV20-1 and J usage is TRBJ2-5, with 10 positions matching TRBD1. Trimming at V came to 5 bases and at J to 5 bases, leaving 11 bases not matched to a gene. Germline V lookup: CDR1 DFQATT, CDR2 SNEGSKA (reference sequence). There are 15 residues in the CDR3. The CDR3: CSAQPTGGIAETQYF. CDR3 DNA (partial): TGCAGTGCTCAGCCGACAGGGGGCATCGCGGAGACC.

To note about this clone: With the read ending 3 residues before the CDR3 end, the germline J gene is used to fill in that end. V is TRBV18 and J is TRBJ1-4; TRBD1 matches 10 bases. J lost 6 bases, V lost 2 bases, and 3 bases had no gene match. There are 15 residues in the CDR3. Germline CDR1 reads KGHSH; CDR2 reads LQKENI. The sequenced CDR3 bases are TGTGCCAGCTCACCATCGGACAGGGGGGATGAAAAA. Translating it yields CASSPSDRGDEK. The entire CDR3 is CASSPSDRGDEKLFF.

Concerning this clone itself: The read halts 3 residues ahead of the CDR3 end, with the missing end drawn from the germline J gene. This chain uses TRBV7-2 with TRBJ2-2, with D unclear. Germline V gives CDR1 SGHTA, CDR2 FQGNSA. This CDR3 has 14 residues. V was cut by 4 bases and J by 1 base, with 7 bases left in between. CDR3 bases read: TGTGCCAGCAGCTCAAAGCGGAACACCGGGGAG. Its translation: CASSSKRNTGE. The entire CDR3 is CASSSKRNTGELFF.

Points on this clone: The read comes to an end 3 residues before the CDR3 does, leaving the germline J gene to fill in the end. The V call is TRBV6-2 or TRBV6-3, the J call TRBJ1-2, with D tentatively TRBD1 (5 bases). The V end lost 6 bases, the J end lost 4 bases, and 15 bases lay between the germline ends. Germline V CDR1 and CDR2: MNHEY, SVGEGT. This CDR3 is 14 amino acids long. The part of the CDR3 DNA that was read is TGTGCCAGCAGGCTGGGGCGACAGACCTATGGC. Residues: CASRLGRQTYG. The whole CDR3 protein is CASRLGRQTYGYTF.

A remark on this clone: Read coverage stops 3 residues before the CDR3 terminus; the germline J gene supplies the remainder. This rearrangement joins TRBV19 to TRBJ1-2, with TRBD1 as a possible D gene (6 bases). V was trimmed by 7 bases and J by 3 bases, leaving 6 bases between them. The length of the CDR3 is 11 residues. Germline-derived CDR1 and CDR2 are LNHDA and SQIVND (reference sequence). CDR3 amino acids: CASTGDYGYTF. Partial CDR3 DNA: TGTGCCAGTACAGGGGACTATGGC.

Points on this clone: The read terminates 3 residues ahead of where the CDR3 ends, so the germline J gene completes it. The rearrangement joins TRBV7-9 to TRBJ1-1, with TRBD1 matching over 7 bases. The ends lost 3 bases at V and 1 base at J; junction bases unmatched: 5. Germline CDR1 is SEHNR and CDR2 is FQNEAQ (reference sequence). The CDR3 runs to 15 residues. CDR3 DNA (partial): TGTGCCAGCAGCTTTTCCCAGGGGGGGAACACTGAA. It yields the protein CASSFSQGGNTE. The CDR3 in its entirety is CASSFSQGGNTEAFF.

Details on this clone: The read stops 3 residues short of the end of the CDR3; the missing end is completed from the germline J gene. V usage is TRBV2 and J usage is TRBJ2-4; TRBD2 matches at 11 bases. Per germline, CDR1 SNHLY and CDR2 FYNNEI. The CDR3 extends over 17 amino acids. Losses at the gene ends were 2 bases for V and 1 base for J; bases not matched to a gene: 4. The CDR3 is CASSERVAGGAKNIQYF. The sequenced part of the CDR3 DNA is TGTGCCAGCAGTGAAAGGGTAGCGGGGGGGGCCAAAAACATT.

As concerns this clone: Coverage ceases 3 residues before the CDR3 finishes, and the germline J gene fills in the end. The V and J genes are TRBV7-2 and TRBJ2-1; 8 positions match TRBD2. Germline V CDR1 and CDR2: SGHTA, FQGNSA. The CDR3 is 15 residues long. Trimming cost V 8 bases and J 8 bases; bases outside gene matches: 14. Partial CDR3 DNA: TGTGCCAGCCGTGCGGGGGGCATCAGGAGTGATGAG. Amino acid sequence: CASRAGGIRSDE. The full CDR3 sequence reads CASRAGGIRSDEQFF.

On this clone: The read ends 3 residues before the CDR3 terminus; that terminus is restored from the germline J gene. The gene calls are TRBV7-2 and TRBJ2-4; no clear D. Germline CDR1 is SGHTA and CDR2 is FQGNSA. This CDR3 has 15 amino acids. Partial CDR3 DNA: TGTGCCAGCAGCCCCCGTTTGGTTCAGAACTATGGT. It yields the protein CASSPRLVQNYG. The CDR3 in its entirety is CASSPRLVQNYGQYF. Looking up the rest from reference TRBV7-2 and TRBJ2-4 gives the full variable domain: GAGVSQSPSNKVTEKGKDVELRCDPISGHTALYWYRQSLGQGLEFLIYFQGNSAPDKSGLPSDRFSAERTGGSVSTLTIQRTQQEDSAVYLCASSPRLVQNYGQYFGAGTRLSVL.

About this clone itself: One end of the junction is discordant with germline, which a read error may explain. The read falls 3 residues short of the CDR3 end, and the missing part is taken from the germline J gene. This chain connects TRBV5-1 to TRBJ2-7; D unclear. The CDR3 spans 14 residues. The germline gives CDR1 SGHRS, CDR2 YFSETQ. CDR3 residues: CASRLELMSYEQYF. CDR3 bases read: TGCGCCAGCAGATTGGAGCTGATGTCCTACGAG.

Comment on this clone: The read terminates 3 residues ahead of where the CDR3 ends, so the germline J gene completes it. The chain combines TRBV7-9 with TRBJ2-7, with 7 bases identical to TRBD2. V shed 5 bases, J shed 6 bases, and the junction held 7 bases outside the gene matches. The germline V gene encodes CDR1 SEHNR and CDR2 FQNEAQ (reference sequence). The CDR3 contains 13 residues. The part of the CDR3 DNA that was read is TGTGCCAGCAGCCCGGGGGGTTCGGGCGAG. Amino acids: CASSPGGSGE. The full CDR3 reads CASSPGGSGEQYF.